Listed here are 10 T cell receptor beta chains from one sample, sequenced in a study of T-cell memory formation after mild COVID-19. TCRdb called the 5' RACE reads again in MiXCR, with one record for every CDR3 protein. In the table there are around 320,000 distinct CDR3 sequences, roughly a fifth of which are singletons. The source material was PBMCs or a T cell subset sorted from them (not recorded which). The receptor source for this set is a man aged 18 to 30 who had mild COVID-19 (a few samples of this study predate the infection). Cell type and time point are not known.

The chain carries TRBV7-6 and TRBJ2-2; D unclear. CDR1 and CDR2 from the germline V gene are SGHVS and FNYEAQ. The CDR3 is made up of 14 amino acids. The V and J ends lost 3 bases and 1 base respectively, with 6 bases between them. The CDR3 loop is CASSFRENTGELFF. The CDR3 coding sequence is TGTGCCAGCAGCTTCCGAGAGAACACCGGGGAGCTGTTTTTT. Full variable domain (remainder filled in from reference TRBV7-6 and TRBJ2-2): GAGVSQSPRYKVTKRGQDVALRCDPISGHVSLYWYRQALGQGPEFLTYFNYEAQQDKSGLPNDRFSAERPEGSISTLTIQRTEQRDSAMYRCASSFRENTGELFFGEGSRLTVL.

CDR3 amino acids: CASSTGLGGPKNIQYF. In nucleotides, the CDR3 is TGCGCCAGCTCCACGGGTTTGGGAGGACCCAAAAACATTCAGTACTTC. The V and J genes are TRBV5-1 and TRBJ2-4; D is possibly TRBD2 (6 bases). Trimming stripped 7 bases from V and 2 bases from J, with 19 bases between. From germline, CDR1 is SGHRS and CDR2 YFSETQ. The CDR3 extends over 16 amino acids.

This clonotype was recorded a few times. This chain uses TRBV7-9 with TRBJ2-5, with 12 bases matching TRBD2. There are 15 residues in the CDR3. J gave up 3 bases and V 3 bases, and 2 bases lay outside the gene matches. Germline V gene data show CDR1 as SEHNR and CDR2 as FQNEAQ (reference sequence). As DNA, the CDR3 is TGTGCCAGCAGCTTTCGACTAGCGGGGGAAGAGACCCAGTACTTC. Its translation: CASSFRLAGEETQYF.

This clonotype was seen ten or more times. The chain combines TRBV7-3 with TRBJ2-1, with D perhaps matching TRBD1 (5 bases). The CDR3 loop spans 12 amino acids. The V and J ends lost 5 bases and 9 bases respectively, with 11 bases between them. Germline lookup yields CDR1 SGHTA and CDR2 FQGTGA. The chain's CDR3 is CASSQGVSEQFF. The DNA for the CDR3 is TGTGCCAGCAGCCAAGGGGTCTCTGAGCAGTTCTTC.

There are a few counts of this clonotype. The J gene is TRBJ1-1, the V gene TRBV7-9; a weak D match, TRBD1 (5 bases). This CDR3 region has 16 residues. The V end lost 1 base, the J end lost 7 bases, and 19 bases lay between the germline ends. CDR1 and CDR2 (germline): SEHNR, FQNEAQ (reference sequence). CDR3 DNA sequence: TGTGCCAGCAGCTTAGGGCGAGGGACCGCCGCGCTTGAAGCTTTCTTT. Translating gives CASSLGRGTAALEAFF. Supplemented by reference TRBV7-9 and TRBJ1-1, the full variable domain reads DTGVSQNPRHKITKRGQNVTFRCDPISEHNRLYWYRQTLGQGPEFLTYFQNEAQLEKSRLLSDRFSAERPKGSFSTLEIQRTEQGDSAMYLCASSLGRGTAALEAFFGQGTRLTVV.

This chain uses TRBV12-3 or TRBV12-4 with TRBJ2-2; no definite D call. V gave up 5 bases and J gave up 4 bases, with 14 bases separating them. The CDR3 runs 15 residues. In DNA, the CDR3 is TGTGCCAGCAGTCCTACCACAATGGGCACCGGGGAGCTGTTTTTT. As protein: CASSPTTMGTGELFF.

This clonotype showed up just a few times. The chain has TRBV20-1 and TRBJ2-6; tentatively, D is TRBD2 (5 bases). CDR1 is DFQATT, CDR2 SNEGSKA, per germline (reference sequence). The germline V and J ends were trimmed by 5 bases and 0 bases, with 11 bases remaining between them. CDR3 length: 15 residues. CDR3 in amino acids: CSADGGFSGANVLTF. DNA of the CDR3: TGCAGTGCTGATGGAGGCTTCTCTGGGGCCAACGTCCTGACTTTC.

The chain carries TRBV6-4 and TRBJ1-2; tentatively, D is TRBD1 (5 bases). Germline V gene lookup returns CDR1 MRHNA and CDR2 SNTAGT. Trimming stripped 0 bases from V and 6 bases from J, with 17 bases between. The CDR3 spans 16 residues. CDR3 DNA sequence: TGTGCCAGCAGTGACTCGTTCGGGGGTCTATTGGATGGCTACACCTTC. Its protein product is CASSDSFGGLLDGYTF.

This clonotype was counted once. The chain has TRBV20-1 and TRBJ2-1, with 7 bases fitting TRBD2. J was trimmed by 0 bases and V by 2 bases; bases with no gene match: 7. CDR3 size: 16 residues. Germline values: CDR1 DFQATT, CDR2 SNEGSKA (reference sequence). The CDR3 protein is CSARRPAGSSYNEQFF. CDR3 DNA sequence: TGCAGTGCTAGACGACCAGCGGGGAGCTCCTACAATGAGCAGTTCTTC.

The chain carries TRBV23-1 and TRBJ2-7, with TRBD1 matching over 8 bases. TRBV23-1 is identified as an open reading frame with a role that is uncertain. The CDR3 covers 15 residues. V was clipped by 0 bases and J by 2 bases; unmatched bases: 3. The CDR3 protein is CASSQSVDRAYEQYV. The CDR3 DNA reads TGCGCCAGCAGTCAATCGGTGGACAGGGCCTACGAGCAGTACGTC.